This is a list of T cell receptor beta chains from one sample in a study of T cells after yellow fever vaccination. In TCRdb, the 5' RACE reads were re-called with MiXCR into one record per CDR3 protein. Of around 320,000 distinct CDR3 sequences listed, 8.7% are singletons. Source: CD4+ T cells sorted from PBMCs, taken 5 days after the yellow fever booster vaccination. The receptors derive from a man between 18 and 29 years old who received the YFV17D yellow fever vaccine. CDR3s include the opening cysteine and the closing phenylalanine or tryptophan. The order of the fields is V gene, D gene, clone size, J gene, CDR3 protein, CDR3 DNA. D genes are given only for firm matches. Rows give clone size only sometimes, using once, few, many, or a class for an expanded clone.

TRBV28	.	many	TRBJ1-1	CASSPRRSLTEAFF	TGTGCCAGCAGCCCCAGACGGTCCCTTACTGAAGCTTTCTTT
TRBV3-1	.	few	TRBJ1-1	CASNVRGSTEAFF	TGTGCCAGCAATGTCAGGGGATCAACTGAAGCTTTCTTT
TRBV20-1	.	.	TRBJ1-1	CSAGDYLVGGRAFF	TGCAGTGCTGGAGACTACTTAGTGGGGGGCCGAGCTTTCTTT
TRBV7-2	TRBD2	once	TRBJ2-2	CASSWPVTSGGLGTGELFF	TGTGCCAGCAGCTGGCCCGTGACTAGCGGGGGCCTCGGCACCGGGGAGCTGTTTTTT
TRBV28	.	.	TRBJ1-1	CASLGGTEAFF	TGTGCCAGCCTGGGGGGCACTGAAGCTTTCTTT
TRBV3-1	.	.	TRBJ2-2	CASSRGALRNTGELFF	TGTGCCAGCAGCCGGGGGGCACTCCGGAACACCGGGGAGCTGTTTTTT
TRBV20-1	TRBD2	few	TRBJ2-5	CSASGGRGFQETQYF	TGCAGTGCTTCGGGGGGACGGGGCTTCCAAGAGACCCAGTACTTC
TRBV15	.	many	TRBJ2-2	CATSMTGELFF	TGTGCCACCAGCATGACCGGGGAGCTGTTTTTT
TRBV6-1	.	few	TRBJ1-2	CASSEAEANYGYTF	TGTGCCAGCAGTGAAGCGGAGGCTAACTATGGCTACACCTTC
TRBV25-1	TRBD1	few	TRBJ2-2	CASGTFTGGYTGELFF	TGTGCCAGCGGTACTTTTACAGGGGGCTACACCGGGGAGCTGTTTTTT
TRBV9	.	many	TRBJ2-4	CASSPTPEGRRSF	TGTGCCAGCAGCCCAACCCCCGAGGGGCGCCGCTCCTTC
TRBV12-3/TRBV12-4	TRBD1	.	TRBJ1-2	CASTDPGTGAYGYTF	TGTGCCAGCACCGACCCCGGGACAGGGGCCTATGGCTACACCTTC
TRBV30	.	.	TRBJ1-1	CAWSLFSWDTEAFF	TGTGCCTGGAGTCTTTTCTCTTGGGACACTGAAGCTTTCTTT
TRBV12-3/TRBV12-4	TRBD1	many	TRBJ1-1	CASSATGTTEAFF	TGTGCCAGCAGTGCGACAGGGACCACTGAAGCTTTCTTT
TRBV5-4	.	.	TRBJ2-5	CASSLYEQETQYF	TGTGCCAGCAGCTTGTATGAGCAAGAGACCCAGTACTTC
TRBV12-3/TRBV12-4	.	few	TRBJ1-1	CASSFPLTEAFF	TGTGCCAGCAGTTTTCCCCTCACTGAAGCTTTCTTT
TRBV2	.	.	TRBJ2-1	CASRKIAAVLNEQFF	TGTGCCAGCAGAAAAATAGCCGCGGTGCTCAATGAGCAGTTCTTC
TRBV5-1	TRBD1	many	TRBJ2-3	CASRTGEGTDTQYF	TGCGCCAGTAGGACAGGGGAGGGCACAGATACGCAGTATTTT
TRBV5-1	.	.	TRBJ1-5	CASSQQGGQPQHF	TGCGCCAGCAGCCAACAGGGTGGACAGCCCCAGCATTTT
TRBV5-4	TRBD2	few	TRBJ2-1	CASSRRTSGFYNEQFF	TGTGCCAGCAGCCGTCGGACTAGCGGGTTCTACAATGAGCAGTTCTTC
TRBV5-6	.	.	TRBJ2-2	CASSLDVRAGTGELFF	TGTGCCAGCAGCTTGGACGTCAGGGCGGGCACCGGGGAGCTGTTTTTT
TRBV29-1	.	.	TRBJ2-3	CSVDYGAEDTQYF	TGCAGCGTTGATTACGGGGCGGAAGATACGCAGTATTTT